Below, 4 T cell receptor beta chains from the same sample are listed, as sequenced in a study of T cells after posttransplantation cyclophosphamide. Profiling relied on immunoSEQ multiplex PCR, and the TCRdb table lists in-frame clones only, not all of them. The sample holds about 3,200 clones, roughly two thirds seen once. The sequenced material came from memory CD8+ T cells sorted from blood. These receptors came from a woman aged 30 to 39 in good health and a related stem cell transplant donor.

CDR3 in amino acids: CASSQALGDSIPKGGYTF. DNA for the CDR3: TGTGCCAGCAGCCAGGCCCTAGGGGACAGTATACCCAAGGGTGGCTACACCTTC. V usage is TRBV4-2 and J usage is TRBJ1-2, with 7 bases identical to TRBD1. The CDR3 spans 18 residues. CDR1 and CDR2 from the germline V gene are LGHNA and YNFKEQ. V gave up 3 bases and J gave up 7 bases; unmatched junction bases: 20.

The CDR3 sequence: CASSDSGGGHGTDTQYF. For the CDR3, the DNA is TGTGCCAGCAGTGACTCCGGGGGGGGCCACGGTACAGATACGCAGTATTTT. The J gene is TRBJ2-3, the V gene TRBV6-4; 8 bases map to TRBD2. Germline trimming cut 0 bases from V and 3 bases from J; bases unmatched to any gene: 8. This CDR3 region has 17 residues. CDR1 and CDR2 (germline): MRHNA, SNTAGT.

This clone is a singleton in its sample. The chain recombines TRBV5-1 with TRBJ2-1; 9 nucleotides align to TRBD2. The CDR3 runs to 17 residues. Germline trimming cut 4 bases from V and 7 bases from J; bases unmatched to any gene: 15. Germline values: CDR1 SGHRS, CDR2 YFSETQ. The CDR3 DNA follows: TGCGCCAGCAGCCCCTCACCACTAGGCGGGGGGGAGAATGAGCAGTTCTTC. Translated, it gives CASSPSPLGGGENEQFF.

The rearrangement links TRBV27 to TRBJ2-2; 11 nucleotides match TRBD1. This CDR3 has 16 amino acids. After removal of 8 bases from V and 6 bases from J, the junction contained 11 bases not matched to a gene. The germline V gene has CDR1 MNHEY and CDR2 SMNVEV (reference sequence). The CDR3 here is CASSGTGGFYAGELFF. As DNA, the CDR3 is TGTGCCAGCTCTGGGACAGGGGGGTTTTATGCCGGGGAGCTGTTTTTT.